This T cell receptor beta chain was observed in a study of CD8+ T cells in alopecia areata. Study at large: Treated patients were given 5 to 10 mg oral tofacitinib twice daily. General study findings and limits: Only one nonresponder was present, which leaves the link between baseline CD8+ expansion and response uncertain.

Following extraction, RNA underwent reverse transcription to cDNA, which served as the sequencing template. Assay: immunoSEQ multiplex PCR; the TCRdb copy retains only in-frame clones and omits some. Found here are approximately 190,000 clones, about 62% of them singletons; the top ten hold 5% to 6%. Regarding treatment: oral pan-JAK inhibitor, 5-10 mg twice daily. This CDR3 is built from 15 residues. The germline V gene has CDR1 SGHRS and CDR2 YFSETQ. J was trimmed by 5 bases and V by 4 bases; bases with no gene match: 9. As concerns this clone: Its antigen remains unidentified.

This sequence joins TRBV5-1 and TRBJ2-3; TRBD1 matches at 8 bases. This TCR was sampled from a human donor with alopecia areata. This sample comprised CD4+ T cells sorted from blood, obtained at week 24, from a patient treated with tofacitinib. CDR3 region: CASSRTGLMEDTQYF. CDR3 nucleotide sequence: TGCGCCAGCAGCCGGACAGGGCTCATGGAAGATACGCAGTATTTT.